Described below is a single TCR beta chain sequence and its context. The entry originates in a study of blood T cell repertoires in COVID-19. Study details: Samples representing acute and convalescent COVID-19 were sourced from the United States, Italy and Spain. Sources were T cells, B-cell-depleted T cells, or PBMCs; the material itself was cDNA or gDNA.

Clones were sequenced by immunoSEQ multiplex PCR, and TCRdb holds only the in-frame ones, with some missing. This sample has under 300,000 clones; approximately 91% occur once, and the top ten carry around 2%. The V segment lost 4 bases and the J segment 5 bases; nucleotides outside the gene matches: 8. This CDR3 is built from 16 residues. CDR1 and CDR2 from the germline V gene are SGHRS and YFSETQ. The sequenced sample consisted of peripheral blood. The receptor comes from a man aged 50 to 59 with acute or convalescent COVID-19. The chain recombines TRBV5-1 with TRBJ2-1, with 11 positions matching TRBD2. The CDR3 loop is CASSLPSSGGHNEQFF. The CDR3 nucleotides are TGCGCCAGCAGCCTACCCTCTAGCGGGGGGCACAATGAGCAGTTCTTC.